This TCR beta chain emerged from a study of radiotherapy plus CTLA-4 blockade in lung cancer. Study in general: Patients showed objective responses in 15% to 20% of cases, and disease control was achieved by under 35%.

The germline gives CDR1 LNHDA, CDR2 SQIVND (reference sequence). V gave up 6 bases and J gave up 5 bases, with 8 bases separating them. CDR3 length: 13 amino acids. Libraries were prepared by immunoSEQ multiplex PCR; TCRdb keeps only in-frame clonotypes and omits some of them. The data contain fewer than 40,000 clones, about four fifths of them singletons. The sample in question was peripheral blood, obtained from a patient treated with radiotherapy plus ipilimumab. The clonotype originates from a human donor with non-small cell lung cancer that progressed on radiotherapy plus ipilimumab. V usage is TRBV19 and J usage is TRBJ1-6; no clear D. In DNA form, the CDR3 reads TGTGCCAGTAGGCAGGTGGATAATTCACCCCTCCACTTT. It encodes CASRQVDNSPLHF.